This TCR beta chain was profiled in a study of radiation and T cells in renal cell carcinoma (TCRdb year 2020). Turning to the overall study: Samples came from a clinical trial, in which primary renal cell carcinomas received 15 Gy stereotactic body radiation therapy followed by nephrectomy 4 weeks later. Across all 50 or so samples, 4 million or so unique CDR3 nucleotide sequences encoding some 3,000,000 unique CDR3 amino acid sequences were identified. A total of approximately 53 samples underwent TCR beta sequencing, made up of approximately 26 tumors and roughly 27 peripheral blood samples. On the study overall, not on this receptor specifically: Because the trial had a single-armed design, the trial could not examine how radiation dose or scheduling affected the TCR repertoire. Dynamics of the blood repertoire were not tracked past 4 weeks after treatment. Top tumor clonotypes rose in blood from baseline to 2 weeks post-radiation, then contracted by 4 weeks, suggesting transient expansion of tumor-resident clones. No pretreatment tumor biopsies were available, so the baseline intratumoral presence of clonotypes could not be determined.

The sample's time point label, decoded: baseline pretreatment blood. The treatment or condition label, as the study defines it: 15 Gy SBRT to primary tumor, nephrectomy 4 weeks later. To follow tumor-enriched clonotypes, serial peripheral blood was collected from radiation-treated patients at baseline and at 2 weeks and 4 weeks after SBRT. Renal cell carcinoma with clear cell pathology was present in all patients. The QIAamp DNA Blood Mini Kit (Qiagen) was used to prepare genomic DNA for TCR sequencing. The analyses included just those samples that passed every quality control check. TCR beta libraries were generated from genomic DNA with the immunoSEQ kit, following the manufacturer's recommendations. Library preparation used a first multiplex PCR with proprietary primers, then a second PCR adding unique barcodes, with bead cleanups after each round. Each sample batch included a kit-provided positive control reaction and a negative control reaction. The final libraries underwent checking on an Agilent 4200 TapeStation D1000 ScreenTape, volumetric pooling, and quantification by qPCR. An Illumina NextSeq500 fitted with a MidOutput 150-cycle cartridge performed the sequencing, running 156 Read1 cycles and 15 Index1 cycles with the kit's custom primers. The pooled library was loaded at 0.8 to 1 pM with a roughly 20% PhiX control spike-in. Under the source paper's analysis protocol: The vendor-processed data were analyzed in R, and a clonotype was defined as all T cells that share the same CDR3 nucleotide sequence. For clone abundance analyses, frequencies were normalized to the 10,000 most abundant clones per sample. Public T cell clones, which averaged fewer than five per sample, were removed prior to analysis. Tumor-enriched clonotypes and baseline blood-enriched clonotypes were defined as those with an abundance difference of at least 32-fold between compartments. A beta-binomial differential abundance model was applied to find clonotypes that expanded or contracted between blood time points. Similarity between tumor and blood repertoires was quantified using the Baroni-Urbani and Buser coefficient, and groups were compared with two-tailed Wilcoxon tests in R. TCRdb stores this immuneACCESS table with in-frame sequences only. Part of the clones is absent; in the studies checked, under half of the shortfall reflects unresolved V genes, and no reason is known for the rest. V and J calls and clone size are given by that table; D and trimming were obtained from the DNA. This sample gives about 91,000 clones in total; 82% of them show up just once. Of the sample, 5% to 7.5% falls within the top ten clones.

As to this clone: Its specific antigen is unknown. No base quality information exists; no much larger clone differs at one position.

This receptor was identified in a man in his 60s with renal cell carcinoma. The sequencing here drew on blood, taken from a patient whose treatment included radiotherapy and nephrectomy.

The DNA sequence reads TGTGCCAGCAGCCCCCCAGGGAGTTCGGACAATGAGCAGTTCTTC. Its translation is CASSPPGSSDNEQFF. Recombination joined TRBV7-9 with TRBJ2-1; the D region may be TRBD1 or TRBD2, each matching 5 bases equally. CDR1 and CDR2 are drawn from the germline V gene (reference sequence): SEHNR, FQNEAQ. The CDR3 holds 15 amino acids from the cysteine to the phenylalanine. Just the 45-base CDR3 DNA is kept, in frame starting at base 1. V is cut by 5 bases and J by 5 bases, and the space between the germline ends is 16 bases.